The entry below describes one TCR beta chain. Its specificity is unknown. CD4+CD25+CD127- Tregs, CD4+CD25- non-Tregs, CD4 and CD8 cells were sorted. Here immunoSEQ multiplex PCR was the method, and the copy in TCRdb shows in-frame clones only, minus some. Of roughly 69,000 clones in the sample, about 88% are singletons; the top ten hold around 0.42%. The data originate from a study of Tregs in tolerant kidney transplant recipients. Study-wide background: Mixed chimerism was transient after nonmyeloablative marrow transplants from related graft donors. Study-wide results and limits: Tolerant patients' donor-specific Tregs expanded beyond overall Tregs, suggesting antigen-driven growth. Activated donor B cell expansion appeared to reveal the most relevant donor-specific TCRbeta repertoire.

Germline assignment: CDR1 SQVTM and CDR2 ANQGSEA. The CDR3 spans 13 residues. V shed 1 base and J shed 5 bases, with 11 bases lying between them. The specimen was CD4+ T cells from blood, collected before the transplant. The rearrangement uses TRBV29-1 and TRBJ2-5; possibly TRBD2 for D (6 bases). This TCR was recovered from a human donor who received a combined kidney and bone marrow transplant. CDR3: CSVEAGRGETQYF. The CDR3 DNA reads TGCAGCGTTGAAGCCGGGAGAGGGGAGACCCAGTACTTC.